This is a list of T cell receptor beta chains from one sample in a study of regulatory dendritic cells for organ transplantation. The antigens of these receptors remain unknown. This table comes from immunoSEQ multiplex PCR, and its TCRdb copy is limited to in-frame clones, with some not included. The table includes about 7,800 clones, about 67% detected once. Sequencing was done on a sample of memory CD4+ T cells from blood cultured with dendritic cells. Receptor source: a human donor in good health. CDR3s include the opening cysteine and the closing phenylalanine or tryptophan. Each record gives: V gene, J gene, D gene, clone size, CDR3 protein, CDR3 DNA. The D gene is left open where the match is weak. A row's size may be missing; if present it is once, few, many or a size class.

>TRBV2|TRBJ1-3|TRBD1|-
CASSVGQGSGNTIYF
TGTGCCAGCAGCGTAGGACAGGGCTCTGGAAACACCATATATTTT
>TRBV6-1|TRBJ2-3|TRBD1|medium-sized
CASSGDRGRTDTQYF
TGTGCCAGCAGCGGGGACAGGGGCCGCACAGATACGCAGTATTTT
>TRBV4-2|TRBJ2-6|TRBD1|-
CASSLGQGTSGANVLTF
TGTGCCAGCAGCCTCGGACAGGGGACCTCTGGGGCCAACGTCCTGACTTTC
>TRBV7-9|TRBJ1-1|-|-
CASSPPGVGNTEAFF
TGTGCCAGCAGTCCCCCGGGAGTCGGAAACACTGAAGCTTTCTTT
>TRBV18|TRBJ1-2|TRBD1|-
CASSQGQGSDGYTF
TGTGCCAGCTCACAGGGACAGGGGTCTGATGGCTACACCTTC
>TRBV10-1|TRBJ1-1|TRBD1|few
CASSGTGGMNTEAFF
TGCGCCAGCAGTGGGACAGGGGGAATGAACACTGAAGCTTTCTTT
>TRBV2|TRBJ2-1|-|-
CASNKLPYNEQFF
TGTGCCAGCAACAAACTACCTTACAATGAGCAGTTCTTC
>TRBV2|TRBJ1-2|-|-
CASMELREENYGYTF
TGTGCCAGCATGGAGTTGAGGGAAGAGAACTATGGCTACACCTTC
>TRBV5-1|TRBJ2-5|-|-
CASSSGQPDRTQYF
TGCGCCAGCAGCTCGGGACAACCTGACAGGACCCAGTACTTC
>TRBV15|TRBJ1-1|-|-
CATSIRRPLTEAFF
TGTGCCACCAGCATACGGAGACCCCTCACTGAAGCTTTCTTT
>TRBV19|TRBJ1-6|-|-
CASSTLLGTANSPLHF
TGTGCCAGTAGTACGCTTCTCGGCACAGCTAATTCACCCCTCCACTTT
>TRBV7-3|TRBJ1-1|TRBD1|-
CASSLTGGRTEAFF
TGTGCCAGCAGCCTGACAGGGGGCCGGACTGAAGCTTTCTTT
>TRBV5-6|TRBJ2-7|-|-
CASSAGSYLSYEQYF
TGTGCCAGCAGCGCCGGGAGCTACCTCTCCTACGAGCAGTACTTC
>TRBV4-1|TRBJ2-5|-|-
CASSQDFSGDQETQYF
TGCGCCAGCAGCCAAGATTTTAGCGGAGATCAAGAGACCCAGTACTTC
>TRBV6-5|TRBJ1-1|-|-
CASSSRPGTQDTEAFF
TGTGCCAGCAGTTCCCGACCCGGGACACAAGACACTGAAGCTTTCTTT
>TRBV19|TRBJ2-3|TRBD1|-
CASSTGYFRGRGSDTQYF
TGTGCCAGTAGTACCGGTTATTTTAGGGGGCGCGGTTCAGATACGCAGTATTTT
>TRBV2|TRBJ1-1|-|-
CASTTRRDTEAFF
TGTGCCAGCACAACACGCCGGGACACTGAAGCTTTCTTT
>TRBV4-1|TRBJ2-1|TRBD1|once
CASSLRQGVGEQFF
TGCGCCAGCAGCTTACGACAGGGGGTAGGTGAGCAGTTCTTC
>TRBV12-2|TRBJ1-4|-|-
CASRLVLKDSLEKLFF
TGTGCAAGTCGCTTAGTTTTAAAGGACAGCCTTGAAAAACTGTTTTTT
>TRBV5-1|TRBJ2-1|TRBD2|-
CASSSGTSGGSFRAREQFF
TGCGCCAGCAGCTCGGGGACTAGCGGGGGGTCTTTCCGGGCTCGTGAGCAGTTCTTC
>TRBV7-3|TRBJ1-6|-|-
CASSLSATANSPLHF
TGTGCCAGCAGCTTATCGGCGACAGCTAATTCACCCCTCCACTTT
>TRBV18|TRBJ1-3|-|-
CASSPNQRSGNTIYF
TGTGCCAGCTCGCCTAATCAGCGGTCTGGAAACACCATATATTTT
>TRBV2|TRBJ1-3|-|once
CASSPRVGSGNTIYF
TGTGCCAGCAGCCCCCGGGTCGGCTCTGGAAACACCATATATTTT
>TRBV7-9|TRBJ2-5|-|few
CASSLGAKGETQYF
TGTGCCAGCAGCTTGGGGGCTAAGGGTGAGACCCAGTACTTC
>TRBV7-2|TRBJ2-3|TRBD2|-
CASSYGLAGYTSTDTQYF
TGTGCCAGCAGCTACGGACTAGCGGGGTATACTAGCACAGATACGCAGTATTTT
>TRBV27|TRBJ1-5|-|-
CASSLGSGSNQPQHF
TGTGCCAGCAGTTTAGGTAGCGGTAGCAATCAGCCCCAGCATTTT
>TRBV4-3|TRBJ2-1|-|-
CASSQQGGLDNEQFF
TGCGCCAGCAGCCAACAGGGGGGCCTTGACAATGAGCAGTTCTTC
>TRBV11-2|TRBJ2-1|-|-
CASSLGAGWYNEQFF
TGTGCCAGCAGCTTGGGGGCAGGGTGGTACAATGAGCAGTTCTTC
>TRBV5-1|TRBJ1-4|TRBD1|few
CASSLQGAGEKLFF
TGCGCCAGCAGCTTACAGGGGGCAGGGGAAAAACTGTTTTTT
>TRBV6-6|TRBJ2-2|TRBD1|-
CATPAGTGVPGELFF
TGTGCCACCCCCGCCGGGACAGGGGTCCCCGGGGAGCTGTTTTTT
>TRBV5-8|TRBJ2-1|TRBD2|-
CASRPRGTSGGGEQFF
TGTGCCAGCAGGCCTCGAGGAACCAGCGGGGGCGGTGAGCAGTTCTTC
>TRBV7-2|TRBJ2-5|TRBD1|-
CASSPNRGVKETQYF
TGTGCCAGCAGCCCCAACAGGGGGGTTAAAGAGACCCAGTACTTC
>TRBV2|TRBJ1-2|-|-
CASRSQGNYGYTF
TGTGCCAGCAGGTCTCAGGGGAACTATGGCTACACCTTC
>TRBV5-1|TRBJ2-3|-|once
CASSLQGRSDTQYF
TGCGCCAGCAGCTTGCAGGGGCGCTCAGATACGCAGTATTTT
>TRBV19|TRBJ1-5|TRBD1|-
CASSGFGDSGFGNQPQHF
TGTGCCAGTAGTGGCTTTGGGGACAGCGGGTTTGGCAATCAGCCCCAGCATTTT
>TRBV5-1|TRBJ2-1|TRBD2|-
CASSLAASGVREQFF
TGCGCCAGCAGCTTGGCCGCTAGCGGGGTCCGAGAGCAGTTCTTC
>TRBV7-2|TRBJ1-2|-|few
CASSLNRDGYTF
TGTGCCAGCAGCCTAAACAGGGATGGCTACACCTTC
>TRBV5-1|TRBJ1-2|TRBD1|-
CASSLQGQGGYTF
TGCGCCAGCAGCCTACAGGGGCAGGGTGGCTACACCTTC
>TRBV5-4|TRBJ2-5|-|-
CASSLDEGVVETQYF
TGTGCCAGCAGCTTGGATGAGGGCGTGGTAGAGACCCAGTACTTC
>TRBV6-4|TRBJ2-5|TRBD2|-
CASSYSTSGGQETQYF
TGTGCCAGCAGTTACTCAACTAGCGGGGGACAAGAGACCCAGTACTTC
>TRBV6-5|TRBJ2-7|TRBD1|few
CASSGQGYSYEQYF
TGTGCCAGCAGCGGACAGGGGTACTCCTACGAGCAGTACTTC
>TRBV10-3|TRBJ1-1|-|few
CAISDGDGERAFF
TGTGCCATCAGTGACGGGGATGGGGAGAGGGCTTTCTTT
>TRBV9|TRBJ2-2|TRBD1|-
CASSDRTGSTGELFF
TGTGCCAGCAGCGACCGGACAGGATCCACCGGGGAGCTGTTTTTT
>TRBV29-1|TRBJ2-7|TRBD1|-
CSASADRVGYEQYF
TGCAGCGCCTCAGCCGACAGGGTGGGCTACGAGCAGTACTTC
>TRBV4-1|TRBJ2-1|TRBD1|few
CASSQGDRARQFF
TGCGCCAGCAGCCAGGGGGACAGGGCAAGGCAGTTCTTC
>TRBV19|TRBJ1-2|-|-
CAARAQGLKSGGYTF
TGTGCCGCTCGGGCCCAGGGGTTAAAGTCTGGCGGCTACACCTTC